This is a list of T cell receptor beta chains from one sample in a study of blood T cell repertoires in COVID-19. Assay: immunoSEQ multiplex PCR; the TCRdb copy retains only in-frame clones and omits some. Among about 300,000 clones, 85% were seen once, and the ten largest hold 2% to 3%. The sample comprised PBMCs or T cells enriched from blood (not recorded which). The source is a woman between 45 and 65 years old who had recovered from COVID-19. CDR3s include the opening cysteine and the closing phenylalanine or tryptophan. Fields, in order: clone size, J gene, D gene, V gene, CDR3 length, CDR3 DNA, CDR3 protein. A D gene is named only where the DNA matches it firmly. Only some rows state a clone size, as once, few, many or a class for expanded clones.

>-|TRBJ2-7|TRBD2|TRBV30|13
TGTGCCTGGAGTCGCGGGACTAGCGAGGAGCAGTACTTC
CAWSRGTSEEQYF
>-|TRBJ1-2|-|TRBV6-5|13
TGTGCCAGCAGTCCTAGCGGGACCTATGGCTACACCTTC
CASSPSGTYGYTF
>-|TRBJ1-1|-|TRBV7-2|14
TGTGCCAGCAGCTTAAACGTTCGGACTACCGAAGCTTTCTTT
CASSLNVRTTEAFF
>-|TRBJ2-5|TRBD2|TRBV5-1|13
TGCGCCAGCAGCGGGGGGGTCGCAGAGACCCAGTACTTC
CASSGGVAETQYF
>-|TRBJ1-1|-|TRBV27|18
TGTGCCAGCAGTTTAGGTAACGGTATTAGACAGCCGAACACTGAAGCTTTCTTT
CASSLGNGIRQPNTEAFF
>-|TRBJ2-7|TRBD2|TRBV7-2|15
TGTGCCAGCAGCTTAGGTTCTAGCGGGATATACGAGCAGTACTTC
CASSLGSSGIYEQYF
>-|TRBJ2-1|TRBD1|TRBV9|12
TGTGCCAGCAGCGTCGGACAGGGCGCCCAGTTCTTC
CASSVGQGAQFF
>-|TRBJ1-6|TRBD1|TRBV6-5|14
TGTGCCAGCAACATACAGGGGTCCAATTCACCCCTCCACTTT
CASNIQGSNSPLHF
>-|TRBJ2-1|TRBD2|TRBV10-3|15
TGTGCCATCAGTGGTACCGGACTAGTGGGGAATGAGCAGTTCTTC
CAISGTGLVGNEQFF
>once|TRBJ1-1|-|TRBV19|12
TGTGCCAGTAGTATAATCGGTCTTGAAGCTTTCTTT
CASSIIGLEAFF
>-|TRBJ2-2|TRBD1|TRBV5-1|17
TGCGCCAGCACCTTTACCCATGGGACAGTAGGGATCGGGGAGCTGTTTTTT
CASTFTHGTVGIGELFF
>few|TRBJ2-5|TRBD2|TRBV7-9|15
TGTGCCAGCAGCCCAACTTGGGGGGCGGGAGGGACCCAGTACTTC
CASSPTWGAGGTQYF
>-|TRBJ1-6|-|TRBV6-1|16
TGTGCCAGCAGTGAAATGGGGACAAAGGGGATTTCACCCCTCCACTTT
CASSEMGTKGISPLHF
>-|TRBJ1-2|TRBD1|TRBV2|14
TGTGCCAGCAGTGAATTGGGACAGATCTATGGCTACACCTTC
CASSELGQIYGYTF
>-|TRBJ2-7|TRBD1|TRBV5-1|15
TGCGCCAGCAGCCCGAATACAGGGGGAGCCTACGAGCAGTACTTC
CASSPNTGGAYEQYF
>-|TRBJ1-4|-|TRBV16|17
TGTGCCAGCAGCCGCCGAGTTGGAACAGCAACTAATGAAAAACTGTTTTTT
CASSRRVGTATNEKLFF
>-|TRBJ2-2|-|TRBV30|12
TGTGCCTGGGAACAGAACGTCGGGGAGCTGTTTTTT
CAWEQNVGELFF
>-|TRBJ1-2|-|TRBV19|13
TGTGCCAGTAGTATAATACATAACTATGGCTACACCTTC
CASSIIHNYGYTF
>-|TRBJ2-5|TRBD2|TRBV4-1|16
TGCGCCAGCAGCCAAGGGGCTAGCGGGAGTCGAGAGACCCAGTACTTC
CASSQGASGSRETQYF
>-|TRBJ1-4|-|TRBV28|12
TGTGCCAGCAGCCCCGTGTCTGAAAAACTGTTTTTT
CASSPVSEKLFF
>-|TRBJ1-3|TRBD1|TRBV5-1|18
TGCGCCAGCAGCTTGGTGGCAGGGGGTTGGCGCTCTGGAAACACCATATATTTT
CASSLVAGGWRSGNTIYF
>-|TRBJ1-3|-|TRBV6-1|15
TGTGCCAGCAGTGAAGCAAGGGGCTCGAGAAACACCATATATTTT
CASSEARGSRNTIYF
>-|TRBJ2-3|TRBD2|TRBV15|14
TGTGCCACCAGCAGCGGGGGGGCGGCAGATACGCAGTATTTT
CATSSGGAADTQYF
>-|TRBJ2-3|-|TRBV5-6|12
TGTGCCAGCAGCTTTTACGTGTCGGCGCAGTATTTT
CASSFYVSAQYF
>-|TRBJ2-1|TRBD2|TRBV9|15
TGTGCCAGCACCGAACTAGCGGGAGACTACAATGAGCAGTTCTTC
CASTELAGDYNEQFF
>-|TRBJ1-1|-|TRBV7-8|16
TGTGCCAGCAGCTCCGAGGGTGGACAGACGAACACTGAAGCTTTCTTT
CASSSEGGQTNTEAFF
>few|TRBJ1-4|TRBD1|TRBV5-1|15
TGCGCCAGCAGCGCGTGGACAGGGGATAATGAAAAACTGTTTTTT
CASSAWTGDNEKLFF
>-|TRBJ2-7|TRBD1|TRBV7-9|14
TGTGCCAGCAGCTCCCCGGGACAGGGACTAGAGCAGTACTTC
CASSSPGQGLEQYF
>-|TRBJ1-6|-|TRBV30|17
TGTGCCTGGAGTCAGGGCAGGGGTCGGACCTATAATTCACCCCTCCACTTT
CAWSQGRGRTYNSPLHF
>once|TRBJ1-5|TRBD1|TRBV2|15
TGTGCCAGCAGTGCGGACAGGGGGCTAGGTCAGCCCCAGCATTTT
CASSADRGLGQPQHF
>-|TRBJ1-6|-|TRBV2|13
TGTGCTTCTACTATTATATTGGATTCACCCCTCCACTTT
CASTIILDSPLHF
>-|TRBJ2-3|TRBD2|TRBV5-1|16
TGCGCCAGCAGCTTCAGCGGGAGCCCTAGCACAGATACGCAGTATTTT
CASSFSGSPSTDTQYF
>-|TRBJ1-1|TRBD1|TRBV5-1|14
TGCGCCAGCAGCTTAGTCGGACAGGCGGTTGAAGCTTTCTTT
CASSLVGQAVEAFF
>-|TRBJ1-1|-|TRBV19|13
TGTGCCAGTAGTATACTAGGCTACACTGAAGCTTTCTTT
CASSILGYTEAFF
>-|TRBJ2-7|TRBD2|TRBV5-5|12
TGTGCCAGCAGCGCGACGGGGGGCGAGCAGTACTTC
CASSATGGEQYF
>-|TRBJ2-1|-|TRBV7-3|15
TGTGCCAGCAGCTTTGGGGCAGTCTCCTACAATGAGCAGTTCTTC
CASSFGAVSYNEQFF
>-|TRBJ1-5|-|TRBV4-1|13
TGCGCCAGCAGCCAAGACAGATTCCAGCCCCAGCATTTT
CASSQDRFQPQHF
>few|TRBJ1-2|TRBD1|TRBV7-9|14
TGTGCCAGCAGCTCGTACAGGGGGCCCGGCGGCTACACCTTC
CASSSYRGPGGYTF
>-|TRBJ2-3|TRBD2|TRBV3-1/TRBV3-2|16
TGTGCCAGCAGCCAAGTTGCCAGCGGGGGGGCTGATACGCAGTATTTT
CASSQVASGGADTQYF
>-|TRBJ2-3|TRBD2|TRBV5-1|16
TGCGCCAGCAGCCAGACCTTAGCGGGAGCCCCAGATACGCAGTATTTT
CASSQTLAGAPDTQYF
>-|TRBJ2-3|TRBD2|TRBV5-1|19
TGCGCCAGCAGCTTGGCTGGTAGCGGGGACGCCCTTAGCACAGATACGCAGTATTTT
CASSLAGSGDALSTDTQYF
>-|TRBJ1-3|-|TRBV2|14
TGTGCCAGCAGTCTAGACTGGACTCGAAACACCATATATTTT
CASSLDWTRNTIYF
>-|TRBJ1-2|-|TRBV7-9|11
TGTGCCAGCAGCTTATCTAGCCAGCCCATATTC
CASSLSSQPIF
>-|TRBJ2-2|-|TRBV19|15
TGTGCCAGTAGTATACCGGGGAATGGGCCGGCGGAGCTGTTTTTT
CASSIPGNGPAELFF
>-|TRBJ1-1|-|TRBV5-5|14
TGTGCCAGCAGCCTGCGACTGACTAACACTGAAGCTTTCTTT
CASSLRLTNTEAFF
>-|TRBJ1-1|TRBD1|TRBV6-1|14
TGTGCCAGCAGTGAAGGGACCACAGGGGGCCGAGCTTTCTTT
CASSEGTTGGRAFF
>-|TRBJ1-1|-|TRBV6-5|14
TGTGCCAGCAGACCTACACCGGGAAGGACTGAAGCTTTCTTT
CASRPTPGRTEAFF
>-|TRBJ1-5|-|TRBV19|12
TGTGCCAGTAGTATGGGGAGTCAGCCCCAGCATTTT
CASSMGSQPQHF
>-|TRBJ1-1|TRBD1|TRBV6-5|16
TGTGCCAGCAGTTCTACATACAGGGGGGCGTACACTGAAGCTTTCTTT
CASSSTYRGAYTEAFF
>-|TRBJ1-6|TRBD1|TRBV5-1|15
TGCGCCAGCAGCTCCAGGGACAGGGGTTCTTCACCCCTCCACTTT
CASSSRDRGSSPLHF
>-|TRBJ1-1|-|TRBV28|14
TGTGCCAGCAGTTTCAGGGGCGGCTTCACTGAAGCTTTCTTT
CASSFRGGFTEAFF
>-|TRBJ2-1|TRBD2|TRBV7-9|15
TGTGCCAGCAGCTTACAACTAGCGGGAGTACATGAGCAGTTCTTC
CASSLQLAGVHEQFF
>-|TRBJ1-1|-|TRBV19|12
TGTGCCAGTGCCCAGGGGAACACTGAAGCTTTCTTT
CASAQGNTEAFF
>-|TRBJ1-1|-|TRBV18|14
TGTGCCAGCTCCCAAGAGGGTAGGAACACTGAAGCTTTCTTT
CASSQEGRNTEAFF
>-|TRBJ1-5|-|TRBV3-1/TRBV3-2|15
TGTGCCAGCAGCCAAGTCCCCGGTAGCAATCAGCCCCAGCATTTT
CASSQVPGSNQPQHF
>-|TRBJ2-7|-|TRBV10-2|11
TGCGCCAGCAGTGAATACTACGAGCAGTACTTC
CASSEYYEQYF
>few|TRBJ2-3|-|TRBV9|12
TGTGCCAGCAGCGTATCTGCAGATACGCAGTATTTT
CASSVSADTQYF
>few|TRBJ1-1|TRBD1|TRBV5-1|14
TGCGCCAGCAGCACGGGACAGCCCAACACTGAAGCTTTCTTT
CASSTGQPNTEAFF
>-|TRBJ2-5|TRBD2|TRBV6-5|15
TGTGCCAGCAGTATTCTAGCGGGGGGGTCGGAGACCCAGTACTTC
CASSILAGGSETQYF
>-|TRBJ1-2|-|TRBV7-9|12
TGTGCCAGCAGCTTACAGAACTATGGCTACACCTTC
CASSLQNYGYTF